The present T cell receptor beta chain was sequenced within a study of blood T cell repertoires in COVID-19. Overall study context: Sites in the United States, Italy and Spain provided acute and convalescent COVID-19 samples.

The table came from immunoSEQ multiplex PCR; TCRdb's copy has only in-frame clones and leaves some out. The sample records fewer than 250,000 clones, less than 80% being singletons. Germline V gene data show CDR1 as ENHRY and CDR2 as SYGVKD. The CDR3 consists of 14 residues. The ends were cut back, 3 bases at V and 3 bases at J, with 12 bases in the middle. Sequencing was carried out using peripheral blood. The sequence derives from a woman in her fifties or sixties with acute or convalescent COVID-19. V gene TRBV10-3 combines with J gene TRBJ2-7, with D maybe TRBD2 (5 bases). The CDR3 sequence is CAISDMGRGYEQYF. For the CDR3, the DNA is TGTGCCATCAGTGACATGGGGAGAGGCTACGAGCAGTACTTC.